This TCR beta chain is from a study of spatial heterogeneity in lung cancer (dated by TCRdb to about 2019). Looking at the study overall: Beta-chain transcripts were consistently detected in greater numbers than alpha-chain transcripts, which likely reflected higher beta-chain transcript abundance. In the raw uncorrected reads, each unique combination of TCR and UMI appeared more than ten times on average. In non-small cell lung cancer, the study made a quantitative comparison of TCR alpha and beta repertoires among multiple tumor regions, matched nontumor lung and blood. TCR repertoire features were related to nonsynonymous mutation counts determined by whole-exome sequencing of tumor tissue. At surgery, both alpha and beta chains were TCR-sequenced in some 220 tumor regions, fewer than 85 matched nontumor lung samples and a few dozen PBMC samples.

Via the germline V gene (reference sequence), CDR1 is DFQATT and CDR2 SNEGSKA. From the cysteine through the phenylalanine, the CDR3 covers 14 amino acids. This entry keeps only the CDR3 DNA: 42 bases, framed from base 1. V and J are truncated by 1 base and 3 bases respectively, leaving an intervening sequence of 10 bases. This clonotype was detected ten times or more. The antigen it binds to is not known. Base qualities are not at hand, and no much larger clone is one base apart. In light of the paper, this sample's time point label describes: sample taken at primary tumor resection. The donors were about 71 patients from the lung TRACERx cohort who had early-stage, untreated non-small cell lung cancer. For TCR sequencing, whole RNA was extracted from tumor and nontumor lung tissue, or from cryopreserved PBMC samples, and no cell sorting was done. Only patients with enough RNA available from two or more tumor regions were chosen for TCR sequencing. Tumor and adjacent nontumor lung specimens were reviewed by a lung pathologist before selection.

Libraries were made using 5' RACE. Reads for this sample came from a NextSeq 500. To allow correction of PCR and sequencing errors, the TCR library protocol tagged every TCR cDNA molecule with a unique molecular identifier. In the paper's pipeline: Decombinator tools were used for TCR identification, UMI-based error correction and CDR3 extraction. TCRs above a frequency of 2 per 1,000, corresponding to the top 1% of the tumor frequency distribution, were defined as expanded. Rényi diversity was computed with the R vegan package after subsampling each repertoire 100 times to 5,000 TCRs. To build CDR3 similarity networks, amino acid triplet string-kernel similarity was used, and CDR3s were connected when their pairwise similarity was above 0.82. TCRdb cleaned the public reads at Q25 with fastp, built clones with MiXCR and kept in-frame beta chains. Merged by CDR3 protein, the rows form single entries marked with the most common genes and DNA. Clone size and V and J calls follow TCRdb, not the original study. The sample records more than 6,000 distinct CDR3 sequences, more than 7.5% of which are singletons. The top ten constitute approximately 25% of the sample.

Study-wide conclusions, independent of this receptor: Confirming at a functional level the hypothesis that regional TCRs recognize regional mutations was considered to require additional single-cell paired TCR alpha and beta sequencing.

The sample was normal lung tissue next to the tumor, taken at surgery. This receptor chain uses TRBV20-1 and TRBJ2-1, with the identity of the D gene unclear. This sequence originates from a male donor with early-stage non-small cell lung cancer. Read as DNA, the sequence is TGCAGTGCTAGAGGGCCCAGCGTCTACAATGAGCAGTTCTTC. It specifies CSARGPSVYNEQFF.